These 16 T cell receptor beta chains were sequenced from one sample in a study of glioma-infiltrating T cells after dendritic cell vaccination. The protocol was immunoSEQ multiplex PCR, while the TCRdb copy is restricted to in-frame clones and leaves out a portion. The data contain roughly 98,000 clones, around 86% of them singletons. Sequencing was performed on blood, taken before dendritic cell vaccination. The receptors shown here come from a human donor with glioblastoma.

This chain connects TRBV11-2 to TRBJ1-2; D gene ambiguous. This CDR3 has 12 residues. CDR1 SGHAT and CDR2 FQNNGV come from the germline V gene. V lost 5 bases and J lost 5, with 9 bases in between. The CDR3 DNA reads as TGTGCCAGCAGCAACCCCGGGTATGGCTACACCTTC. Residues: CASSNPGYGYTF.

This clone was seen a few times. The gene calls are TRBV30 and TRBJ1-4; 7 positions agree with TRBD1. The CDR3 loop spans 12 amino acids. CDR1 is GTSNPN and CDR2 is SVGIG in the germline V gene (reference sequence). J lost 8 bases, V lost 5 bases, and 5 bases had no gene match. The CDR3 spells CAWSQGSEKLFF. CDR3 nucleotides: TGTGCCTGGTCACAGGGGAGCGAAAAACTGTTTTTT.

The V gene is TRBV25-1, the J gene TRBJ1-1; 7 bases fit TRBD1. This CDR3 has 18 amino acids. The V segment lost 0 bases and the J segment 0 bases; nucleotides outside the gene matches: 10. Germline assignment: CDR1 MGHDK and CDR2 SYGVNS. The CDR3 region has the DNA TGTGCCAGCAGTGAATATGAGGGGACAGAAAAGATGAACACTGAAGCTTTCTTT. This codes for CASSEYEGTEKMNTEAFF.

In its sample, this clone was seen a few times. J is TRBJ1-1 and V is TRBV7-8, with D hard to call. Trimming stripped 1 base from V and 7 bases from J, with 13 bases between. This CDR3 is built from 14 residues. Germline V lookup: CDR1 SGHVS, CDR2 FQNEAQ. In nucleotides, the CDR3 is TGTGCCAGCAGCTTAGACTCTGTGCGTAATGAAGCTTTCTTT. Its translation: CASSLDSVRNEAFF.

This chain's CDR3 is CASDRTGTSAVGEQFF. As DNA, the CDR3 is TGTGCCAGTGACCGAACCGGGACTAGCGCAGTGGGTGAGCAGTTCTTC. V is TRBV19 and J is TRBJ2-1, with 10 bases that match TRBD2. V lost 8 bases, J lost 9 bases, and 16 bases stayed unmatched. The CDR3 consists of 16 residues. Germline V gene lookup returns CDR1 LNHDA and CDR2 SQIVND (reference sequence).

The J gene is TRBJ1-4, the V gene TRBV7-2; possibly TRBD1 for D (5 bases). The CDR3 consists of 14 residues. Looked up from germline, CDR1 is SGHTA and CDR2 is FQGNSA. The germline V and J ends were trimmed by 4 bases and 3 bases, with 9 bases remaining between them. The CDR3 loop reads CASSSRGSNEKLFF. For the CDR3, the DNA is TGTGCCAGCAGCTCGCGGGGGTCTAATGAAAAACTGTTTTTT.

CDR3 in amino acids: CASSLETGNNAEAFF. DNA for the CDR3: TGTGCCAGCAGCCTCGAGACCGGGAATAACGCTGAAGCTTTCTTT. The chain combines TRBV7-3 with TRBJ1-1, with D uncertain. The V end lost 5 bases, the J end lost 6 bases, and 19 bases lay between the germline ends. The CDR3 has 15 residues. The germline V gene has CDR1 SGHTA and CDR2 FQGTGA.

The chain carries TRBV7-2 and TRBJ2-5; 9 bases map to TRBD1. Looked up from germline, CDR1 is SGHTA and CDR2 is FQGNSA. This CDR3 contains 16 residues. V gave up 4 bases and J gave up 2 bases; unmatched junction bases: 8. The CDR3 DNA reads as TGTGCCAGCAGCTCATTAGGGACAGGGCCTCAAGAGACCCAGTACTTC. The encoded protein is CASSSLGTGPQETQYF.

This rearrangement joins TRBV13 to TRBJ1-2; D unclear. The CDR3 runs to 14 residues. Trimming shortened V by 0 bases and J by 0 bases, and 5 bases separated the two germline ends. Germline CDR1 PRHDT, CDR2 FYEKMQ (reference sequence). The CDR3 protein is CASSLGGANYGYTF. The DNA of the CDR3 is TGTGCCAGCAGCTTAGGCGGGGCTAACTATGGCTACACCTTC.

This chain joins TRBV6-1 and TRBJ1-2; TRBD1 is a possible D gene (5 bases). Deletions cut 2 bases from V and 5 bases from J, with 15 bases between. CDR1 and CDR2 from the germline V gene are MNHNS and SASEGT. The CDR3 is 15 amino acids. This CDR3 reads CASSELFTGTYGYTF. CDR3 nucleotides: TGTGCCAGCAGTGAATTATTCACAGGCACGTATGGCTACACCTTC.

This rearrangement joins TRBV7-8 to TRBJ2-3; 11 positions match TRBD1. Losses at the gene ends were 5 bases for V and 6 bases for J; bases not matched to a gene: 7. Germline V gene data show CDR1 as SGHVS and CDR2 as FQNEAQ. This CDR3 comprises 15 residues. The CDR3: CASSKGTGGGDTQYF. CDR3 coding DNA: TGTGCCAGCAGCAAAGGGACAGGGGGAGGTGATACGCAGTATTTT.

The rearrangement joins TRBV29-1 to TRBJ2-1; TRBD2 matches at 10 bases. V lost 3 bases, J lost 0 bases, and 11 bases stayed unmatched. The length of the CDR3 is 18 residues. Germline V CDR1 and CDR2: SQVTM, ANQGSEA. The CDR3 coding sequence is TGCAGCGTTGAGGGGTGGGCTAGCGGGGGAAGCTCCTACAATGAGCAGTTCTTC. It codes for CSVEGWASGGSSYNEQFF.

The chain couples TRBV7-9 to TRBJ1-1, with D perhaps TRBD1 (5 bases). CDR1 and CDR2 (germline): SEHNR, FQNEAQ (reference sequence). The V end lost 5 bases, the J end lost 11 bases, and 15 bases lay between the germline ends. CDR3 length: 12 amino acids. This CDR3 reads CASSPGGGRAFF. The CDR3, as DNA: TGTGCCAGCAGCCCCGGCGGGGGTAGGGCTTTCTTT.

The J gene is TRBJ2-7, the V gene TRBV9, with D possibly matching TRBD2 (6 bases). The V gene's germline CDR1 is SGDLS and CDR2 YYNGEE. Deletions cut 0 bases from V and 5 bases from J, with 12 bases between. The CDR3 is 14 residues long. The DNA of the CDR3 is TGTGCCAGCAGCGTAGGGGGGGTTGGGGACGAGCAGTACTTC. Protein product: CASSVGGVGDEQYF.

V is TRBV30 and J is TRBJ1-5, with a weak D call TRBD1 (5 bases). This CDR3 comprises 15 residues. The germline CDR1 and CDR2 sequences are GTSNPN and SVGIG (reference sequence). Trimming stripped 1 base from V and 4 bases from J, with 14 bases between. The CDR3 DNA reads as TGTGCCTGGAGTGAGGTGATGGGGCTTAATCAGCCCCAGCATTTT. Its translation: CAWSEVMGLNQPQHF.

The chain is built from TRBV5-1 and TRBJ2-7; TRBD2 matches 10 bases. This CDR3 has 15 amino acids. Germline V gene lookup returns CDR1 SGHRS and CDR2 YFSETQ. V shed 4 bases, J shed 3 bases, and the junction held 7 bases outside the gene matches. For the CDR3, the DNA is TGCGCCAGCAGCATCGTAGCGGGAGGTGACTACGAGCAGTACTTC. It translates to CASSIVAGGDYEQYF.